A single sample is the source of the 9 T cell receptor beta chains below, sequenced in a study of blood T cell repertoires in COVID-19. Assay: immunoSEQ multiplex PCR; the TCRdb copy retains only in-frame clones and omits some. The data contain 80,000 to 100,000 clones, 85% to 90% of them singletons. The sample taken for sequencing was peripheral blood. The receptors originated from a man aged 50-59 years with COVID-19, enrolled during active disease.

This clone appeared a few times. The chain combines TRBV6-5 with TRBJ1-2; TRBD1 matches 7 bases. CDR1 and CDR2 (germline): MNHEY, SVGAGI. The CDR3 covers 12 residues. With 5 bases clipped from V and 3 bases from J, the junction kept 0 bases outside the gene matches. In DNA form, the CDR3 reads TGTGCCAGCAGTCAGGGGGACTATGGCTACACCTTC. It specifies CASSQGDYGYTF.

This chain's CDR3 is CASSQGQGEYQETQYF. The CDR3 nucleotides read TGCGCCAGCAGCCAGGGACAGGGGGAGTACCAAGAGACCCAGTACTTC. The genes are TRBV5-1 and TRBJ2-5; 11 bases line up with TRBD1. The CDR3 is made up of 16 amino acids. Per germline, CDR1 SGHRS and CDR2 YFSETQ. The ends lost 4 bases at V and 0 bases at J; junction bases unmatched: 5.

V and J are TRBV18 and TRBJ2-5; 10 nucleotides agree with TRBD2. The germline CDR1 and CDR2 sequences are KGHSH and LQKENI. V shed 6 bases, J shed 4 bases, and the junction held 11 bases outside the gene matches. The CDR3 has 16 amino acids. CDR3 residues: CASSLPPLAGVETQYF. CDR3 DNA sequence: TGTGCCAGCTCCCTGCCTCCCCTAGCGGGGGTAGAGACCCAGTACTTC.

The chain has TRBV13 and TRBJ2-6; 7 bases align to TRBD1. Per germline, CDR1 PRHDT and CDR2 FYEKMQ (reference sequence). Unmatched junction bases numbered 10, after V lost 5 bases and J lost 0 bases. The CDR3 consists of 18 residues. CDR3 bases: TGTGCCAGCAGCGGAGGACAGGTCGGGCTCTCTGGGGCCAACGTCCTGACTTTC. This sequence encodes CASSGGQVGLSGANVLTF.

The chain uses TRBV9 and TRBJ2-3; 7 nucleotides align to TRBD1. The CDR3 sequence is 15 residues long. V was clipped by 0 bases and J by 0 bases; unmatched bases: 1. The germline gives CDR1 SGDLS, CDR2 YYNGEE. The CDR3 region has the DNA TGTGCCAGCAGCGTAGAACAGGGGAGCACAGATACGCAGTATTTT. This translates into CASSVEQGSTDTQYF.

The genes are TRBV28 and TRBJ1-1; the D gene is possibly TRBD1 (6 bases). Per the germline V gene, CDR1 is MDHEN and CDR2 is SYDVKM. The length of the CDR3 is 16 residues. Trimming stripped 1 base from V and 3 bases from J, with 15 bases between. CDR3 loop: CASSLFGTSEHTEAFF. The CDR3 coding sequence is TGTGCCAGCAGTTTATTTGGGACAAGCGAGCACACTGAAGCTTTCTTT.

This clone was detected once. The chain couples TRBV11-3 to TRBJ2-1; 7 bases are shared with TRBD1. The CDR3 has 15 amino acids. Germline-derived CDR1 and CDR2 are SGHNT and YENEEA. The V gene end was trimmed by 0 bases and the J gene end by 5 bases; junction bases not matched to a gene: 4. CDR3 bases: TGTGCCAGCAGCTTAGATGGGACAGCAAACAATGAGCAGTTCTTC. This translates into CASSLDGTANNEQFF.

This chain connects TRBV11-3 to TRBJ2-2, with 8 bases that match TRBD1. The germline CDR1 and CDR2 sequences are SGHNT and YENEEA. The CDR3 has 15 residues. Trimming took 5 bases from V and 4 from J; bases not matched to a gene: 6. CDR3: CASSPHRGATGELFF. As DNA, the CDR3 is TGTGCCAGCAGCCCACACAGGGGGGCCACCGGGGAGCTGTTTTTT.

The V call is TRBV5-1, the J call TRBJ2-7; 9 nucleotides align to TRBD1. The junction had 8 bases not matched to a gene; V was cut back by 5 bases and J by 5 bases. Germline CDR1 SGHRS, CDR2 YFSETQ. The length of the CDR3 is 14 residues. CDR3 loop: CASRWGQGTHEQYF. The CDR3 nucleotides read TGCGCCAGCAGATGGGGACAGGGTACCCACGAGCAGTACTTC. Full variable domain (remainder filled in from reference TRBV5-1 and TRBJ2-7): KAGVTQTPRYLIKTRGQQVTLSCSPISGHRSVSWYQQTPGQGLQFLFEYFSETQRNKGNFPGRFSGRQFSNSRSEMNVSTLELGDSALYLCASRWGQGTHEQYFGPGTRLTVT.